This T cell receptor beta chain appears in the sequencing data of a study of T cell repertoires in cytomegalovirus infection. Turning to the study itself: Shared public TCR beta signatures pointed to both CMV infection and a matching HLA type. Findings of the study overall: Using cumulative public TCR beta family frequency, the authors identified those who carried CMV together with the relevant HLA. Clonotype analysis showed dominance of the ex vivo response by HLA-C-restricted CMV-specific TCR beta clonotypes.

The CDR3 is 13 amino acids. Trimming took 8 bases from V and 2 from J, leaving 12 bases between them. The germline V gene encodes CDR1 MNHEY and CDR2 SVGEGT. There are many counts of this clonotype. The target antigen is unknown. TCRdb passed the reads through MiXCR, listing each CDR3 protein once. The data show fewer than 250,000 distinct CDR3 sequences, roughly an eighth seen once. This clonotype was sampled from a human donor in good health (CMV status not recorded). Some clones in this sample may be carry-over from other donors' samples. Sequenced material: PBMCs. J is TRBJ1-1 and V is TRBV6-2 or TRBV6-3; tentative D call: TRBD1 (5 bases). The CDR3 reads CASRQGQNTEAFF. The CDR3 DNA sequence: TGTGCCAGCCGGCAGGGCCAAAACACTGAAGCTTTCTTT.